This TCR beta chain was obtained from a study of T cells in Graves' hyperthyroidism and ophthalmopathy. RNA transcripts served as the template for amplifying TCR beta CDR3 regions. In the first-round RT-PCR of the TCR CDR3, the HTBI primer set was used. TCRdb redid the calling of the multiplex PCR reads with MiXCR, one entry per CDR3 protein. The table has more than 500,000 distinct CDR3 sequences, about 43% seen once. The germline V gene has CDR1 SEHNR and CDR2 FQNEAQ (reference sequence). The trim removed 1 base at V and 8 bases at J, leaving 0 bases unmatched. The CDR3 is 13 residues long. In its sample, this clonotype was seen many times.

The chain carries TRBV7-9 and TRBJ1-4; the match to TRBD1 covers 8 bases. Sequencing was done on a sample of peripheral blood or thyroid tissue (not recorded which). This receptor was identified in an adult woman with Graves' disease, either hyperthyroidism or ophthalmopathy (not recorded which). CDR3 loop: CASSLGDREKLFF. The CDR3 DNA reads as TGTGCCAGCAGCTTAGGGGACAGGGAAAAACTGTTTTTT.